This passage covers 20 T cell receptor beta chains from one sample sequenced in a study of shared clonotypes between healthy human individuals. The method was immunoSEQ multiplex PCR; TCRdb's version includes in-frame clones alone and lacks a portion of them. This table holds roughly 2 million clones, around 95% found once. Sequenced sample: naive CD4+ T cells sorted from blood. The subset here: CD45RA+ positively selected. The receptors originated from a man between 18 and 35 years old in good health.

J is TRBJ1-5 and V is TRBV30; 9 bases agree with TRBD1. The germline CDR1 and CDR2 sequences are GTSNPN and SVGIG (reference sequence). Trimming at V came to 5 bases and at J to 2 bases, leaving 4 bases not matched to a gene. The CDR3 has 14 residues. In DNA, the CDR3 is TGTGCCTGGGGTAGACAGGGGGGCAATCAGCCCCAGCATTTT. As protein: CAWGRQGGNQPQHF. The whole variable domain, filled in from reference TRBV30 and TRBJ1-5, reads SQTIHQWPATLVQPVGSPLSLECTVEGTSNPNLYWYRQAAGRGLQLLFYSVGIGQISSEVPQNLSASRPQDRQFILSSKKLLLSDSGFYLCAWGRQGGNQPQHFGDGTRLSIL.

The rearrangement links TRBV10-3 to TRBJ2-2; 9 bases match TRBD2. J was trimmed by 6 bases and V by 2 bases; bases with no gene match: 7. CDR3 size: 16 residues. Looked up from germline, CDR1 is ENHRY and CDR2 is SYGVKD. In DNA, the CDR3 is TGTGCCATCAGTGAGGCGGGGGGGCGTTTCCCCGGGGAGCTGTTTTTT. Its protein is CAISEAGGRFPGELFF.

The CDR3 DNA reads as TGTGCCTGGAGGAGGACGGTTCATAACTATGGCTACACCTTC. This sequence encodes CAWRRTVHNYGYTF. This chain uses TRBV30 with TRBJ1-2; no clear D. V was cut by 3 bases and J by 1 base, with 12 bases left in between. The CDR3 sequence is 14 residues long. Germline CDR1 reads GTSNPN; CDR2 reads SVGIG (reference sequence).

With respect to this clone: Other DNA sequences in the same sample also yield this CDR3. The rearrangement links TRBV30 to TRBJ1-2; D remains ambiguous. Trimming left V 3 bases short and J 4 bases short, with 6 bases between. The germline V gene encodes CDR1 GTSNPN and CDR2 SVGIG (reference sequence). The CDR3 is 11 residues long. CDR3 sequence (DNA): TGTGCCTGGAGGGGAAGCTATGGCTACACCTTC. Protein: CAWRGSYGYTF.

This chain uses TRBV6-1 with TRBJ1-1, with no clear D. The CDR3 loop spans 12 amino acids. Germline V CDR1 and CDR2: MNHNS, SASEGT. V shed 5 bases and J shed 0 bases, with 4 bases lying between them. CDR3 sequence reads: CASSLVNTEAFF. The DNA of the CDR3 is TGTGCCAGCAGTCTAGTGAACACTGAAGCTTTCTTT.

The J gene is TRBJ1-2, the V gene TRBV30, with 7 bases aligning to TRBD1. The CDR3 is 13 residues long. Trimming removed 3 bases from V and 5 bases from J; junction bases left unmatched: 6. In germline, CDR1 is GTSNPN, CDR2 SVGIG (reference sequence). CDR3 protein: CAWSRDSLYGYTF. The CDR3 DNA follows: TGTGCCTGGAGCCGGGACAGCCTTTATGGCTACACCTTC.

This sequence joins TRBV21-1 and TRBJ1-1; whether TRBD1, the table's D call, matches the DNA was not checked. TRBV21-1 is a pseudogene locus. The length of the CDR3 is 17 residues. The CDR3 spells CASILPGQGNLDTEAFF. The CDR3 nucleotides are TGTGCCAGCATCCTCCCGGGACAGGGGAACCTCGACACTGAAGCTTTCTTT.

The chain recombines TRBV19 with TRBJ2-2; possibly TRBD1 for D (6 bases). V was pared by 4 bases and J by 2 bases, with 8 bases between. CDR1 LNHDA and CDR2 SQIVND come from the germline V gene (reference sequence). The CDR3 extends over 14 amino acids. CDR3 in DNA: TGTGCCAGTAGTAGGGGACATAACACCGGGGAGCTGTTTTTT. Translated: CASSRGHNTGELFF.

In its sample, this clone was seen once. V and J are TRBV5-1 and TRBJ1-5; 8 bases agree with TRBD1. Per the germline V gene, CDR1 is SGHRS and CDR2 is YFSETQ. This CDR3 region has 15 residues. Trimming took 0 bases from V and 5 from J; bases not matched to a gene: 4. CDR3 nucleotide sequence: TGCGCCAGCAGCTTGGGACAGGGGAGAGATCAGCCCCAGCATTTT. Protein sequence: CASSLGQGRDQPQHF. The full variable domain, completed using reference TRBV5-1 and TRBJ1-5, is KAGVTQTPRYLIKTRGQQVTLSCSPISGHRSVSWYQQTPGQGLQFLFEYFSETQRNKGNFPGRFSGRQFSNSRSEMNVSTLELGDSALYLCASSLGQGRDQPQHFGDGTRLSIL.

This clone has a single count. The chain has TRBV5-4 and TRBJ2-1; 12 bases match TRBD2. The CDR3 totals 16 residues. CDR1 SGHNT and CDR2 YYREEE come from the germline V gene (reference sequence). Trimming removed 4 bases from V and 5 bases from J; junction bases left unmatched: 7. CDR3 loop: CASSRPPSGGDNEQFF. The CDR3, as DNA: TGTGCCAGCAGCCGCCCCCCTAGCGGGGGGGACAATGAGCAGTTCTTC.

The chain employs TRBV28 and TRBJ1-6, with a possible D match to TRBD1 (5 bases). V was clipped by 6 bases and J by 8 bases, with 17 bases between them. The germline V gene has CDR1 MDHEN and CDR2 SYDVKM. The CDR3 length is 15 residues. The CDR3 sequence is CASSPAVVGDSPLHF. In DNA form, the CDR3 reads TGTGCCAGCAGCCCAGCTGTTGTAGGGGATTCACCCCTCCACTTT.

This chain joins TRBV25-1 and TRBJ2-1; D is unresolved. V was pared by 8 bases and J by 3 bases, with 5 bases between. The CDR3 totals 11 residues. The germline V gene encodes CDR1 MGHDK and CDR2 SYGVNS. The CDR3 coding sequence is TGTGCCAGCCTTTACTACAATGAGCAGTTCTTC. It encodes CASLYYNEQFF.

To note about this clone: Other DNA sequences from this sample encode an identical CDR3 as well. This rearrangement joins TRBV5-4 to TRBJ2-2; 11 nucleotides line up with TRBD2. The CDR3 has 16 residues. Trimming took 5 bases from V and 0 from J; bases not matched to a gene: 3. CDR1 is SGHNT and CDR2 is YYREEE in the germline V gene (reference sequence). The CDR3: CASSLAGGPNTGELFF. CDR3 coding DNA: TGTGCCAGCAGTTTAGCGGGGGGGCCGAACACCGGGGAGCTGTTTTTT.

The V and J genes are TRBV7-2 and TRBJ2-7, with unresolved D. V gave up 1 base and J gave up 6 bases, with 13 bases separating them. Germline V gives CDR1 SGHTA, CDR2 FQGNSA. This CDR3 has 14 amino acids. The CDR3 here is CASSLVPLSLEQYF. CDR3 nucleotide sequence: TGTGCCAGCAGCTTAGTCCCTCTATCACTCGAGCAGTACTTC.

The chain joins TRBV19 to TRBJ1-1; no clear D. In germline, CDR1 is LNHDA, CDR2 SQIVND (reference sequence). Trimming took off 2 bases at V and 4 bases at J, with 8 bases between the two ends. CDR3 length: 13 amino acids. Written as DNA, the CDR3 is TGTGCCAGTAGTATAAACAGATTCACTGAAGCTTTCTTT. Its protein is CASSINRFTEAFF.

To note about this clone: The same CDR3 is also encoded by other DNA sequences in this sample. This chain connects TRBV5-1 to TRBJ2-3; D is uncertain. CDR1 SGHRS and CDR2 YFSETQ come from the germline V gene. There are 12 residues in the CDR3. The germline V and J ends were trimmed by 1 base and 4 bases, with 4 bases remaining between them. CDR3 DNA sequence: TGCGCCAGCAGCTTGTTTTCAGATACGCAGTATTTT. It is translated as CASSLFSDTQYF.

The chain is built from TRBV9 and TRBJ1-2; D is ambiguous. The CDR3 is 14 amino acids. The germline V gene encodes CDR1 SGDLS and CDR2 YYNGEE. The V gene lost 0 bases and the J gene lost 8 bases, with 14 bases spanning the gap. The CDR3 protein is CASSVATGARGYTF. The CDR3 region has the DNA TGTGCCAGCAGCGTAGCAACGGGCGCGAGAGGCTACACCTTC.

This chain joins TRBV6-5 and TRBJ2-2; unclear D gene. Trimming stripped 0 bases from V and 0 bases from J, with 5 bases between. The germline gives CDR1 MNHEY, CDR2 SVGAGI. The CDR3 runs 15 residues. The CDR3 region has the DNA TGTGCCAGCAGTTACTCGACATCGAACACCGGGGAGCTGTTTTTT. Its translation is CASSYSTSNTGELFF.

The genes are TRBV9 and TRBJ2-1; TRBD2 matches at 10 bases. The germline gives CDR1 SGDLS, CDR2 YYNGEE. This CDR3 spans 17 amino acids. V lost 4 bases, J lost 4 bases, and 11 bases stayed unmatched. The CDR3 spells CASSYSLAGKKYNEQFF. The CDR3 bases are TGTGCCAGCAGCTACTCACTAGCGGGGAAAAAATACAATGAGCAGTTCTTC.

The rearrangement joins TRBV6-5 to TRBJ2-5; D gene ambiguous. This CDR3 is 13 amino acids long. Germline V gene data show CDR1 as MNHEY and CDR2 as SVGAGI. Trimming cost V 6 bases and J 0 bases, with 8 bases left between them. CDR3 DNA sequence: TGTGCCAGCAGCCACCGCAACCAAGAGACCCAGTACTTC. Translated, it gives CASSHRNQETQYF.